The clone carrying this T cell receptor (beta chain) showed up just once. Germline loops: CDR1 SNHLY, CDR2 FYNNEI. V dropped 6 bases and J dropped 7; count of bases not matched to a gene: 3. The CDR3 has 13 residues. TCRdb's copy holds only in-frame clones and misses some; the assay was immunoSEQ multiplex PCR. The sample contains hundreds of thousands of clones, 70% to 85% of which appear only once. This entry comes from a study of blood T cell repertoires in COVID-19. This rearrangement joins TRBV2 to TRBJ2-1, with 10 nucleotides matching TRBD1. The sample comprised peripheral blood. The source is a woman at least 80 years old with active or convalescent COVID-19. The CDR3 sequence is CASREGQGNEQFF. For the CDR3, the DNA is TGTGCCAGCAGGGAGGGACAGGGGAATGAGCAGTTCTTC.